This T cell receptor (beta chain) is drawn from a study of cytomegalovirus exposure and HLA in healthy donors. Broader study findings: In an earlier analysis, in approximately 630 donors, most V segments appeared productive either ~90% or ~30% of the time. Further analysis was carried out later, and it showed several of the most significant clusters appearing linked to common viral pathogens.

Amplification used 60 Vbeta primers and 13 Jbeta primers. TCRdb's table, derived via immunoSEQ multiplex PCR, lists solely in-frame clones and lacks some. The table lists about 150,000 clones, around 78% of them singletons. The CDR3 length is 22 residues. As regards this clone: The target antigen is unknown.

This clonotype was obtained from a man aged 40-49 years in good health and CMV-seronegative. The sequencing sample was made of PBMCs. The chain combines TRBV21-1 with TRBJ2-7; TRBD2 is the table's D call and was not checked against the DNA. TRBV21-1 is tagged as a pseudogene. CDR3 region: CASSKVTGNELGRGRSSYEQYV. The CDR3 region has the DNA TGTGCCAGCAGCAAAGTGACTGGAAACGAGCTGGGGCGGGGGAGAAGCTCCTACGAGCAGTACGTC.